The rows below give T cell receptor beta chains drawn from one sample of a study of T cell responses to AZD1222 COVID-19 vaccine. Measured with immunoSEQ multiplex PCR; TCRdb has only the in-frame clones, and not every one. The sample carries 120,000 to 150,000 clones, around 88% recorded once. The source material was peripheral blood, sampled on day 0 of AZD1222 vaccination. All receptors come from an adult in good health. Each CDR3 is given with its conserved first and last residue. A D gene is named only where the DNA matches it firmly. Expanded clones are given a class, and other clones once, few, many or no size at all.

V gene	clone size	D gene	J gene	CDR3 protein	CDR3 DNA
TRBV30	NA	NA	TRBJ2-1	CAWSVLAKYNEQFF	TGTGCCTGGAGTGTATTGGCCAAGTACAATGAGCAGTTCTTC
TRBV9	few	NA	TRBJ2-2	CASSQLGGELFF	TGTGCCAGCAGCCAATTGGGCGGGGAGCTGTTTTTT
TRBV5-6	NA	TRBD1	TRBJ1-5	CASSGMGQGGAQPQHF	TGTGCCAGCAGCGGGATGGGACAGGGGGGGGCACAGCCCCAGCATTTT
TRBV18	once	NA	TRBJ1-1	CASSPPTGNTEAFF	TGTGCCAGCTCACCGCCGACGGGGAACACTGAAGCTTTCTTT
TRBV15	NA	TRBD1	TRBJ2-7	CATSTRTGDYEQYF	TGTGCCACCAGCACCCGGACAGGGGACTACGAGCAGTACTTC
TRBV5-1	once	NA	TRBJ1-1	CASSVQGREEEAFF	TGCGCCAGCAGCGTCCAGGGTCGGGAGGAGGAGGCTTTCTTT
TRBV30	NA	NA	TRBJ1-1	CAWRSDSTAEAFF	TGTGCCTGGAGGTCGGACTCAACCGCTGAAGCTTTCTTT
TRBV28	NA	NA	TRBJ2-7	CASSQGAYEQYF	TGTGCCAGCAGTCAGGGTGCGTACGAGCAGTACTTC
TRBV10-1	NA	NA	TRBJ1-4	CASSEAPAGFGEKLFF	TGCGCCAGCAGTGAGGCTCCTGCAGGGTTTGGTGAAAAACTGTTTTTT
TRBV6-5	NA	NA	TRBJ1-3	CASTNRLSGNTIYF	TGTGCCAGCACCAACAGACTCTCTGGAAACACCATATATTTT
TRBV19	NA	NA	TRBJ1-5	CASSRVGSYQPQHF	TGTGCCAGTAGCCGGGTGGGGAGTTATCAGCCCCAGCATTTT
TRBV6-1	NA	TRBD1	TRBJ2-7	CASSVLQGQGPYEQYF	TGTGCCAGCAGTGTCCTCCAGGGACAGGGGCCCTACGAGCAGTACTTC
TRBV9	NA	NA	TRBJ2-7	CASSPAGASSYEQYF	TGTGCCAGCAGCCCCGCGGGGGCCAGCTCCTACGAGCAGTACTTC
TRBV7-2	NA	TRBD1	TRBJ1-1	CASSLGTGPIEAFF	TGTGCCAGCAGCTTAGGGACAGGTCCCATCGAAGCTTTCTTT
TRBV7-9	once	TRBD1	TRBJ1-1	CASSYDRVATEAFF	TGTGCCAGCAGCTACGACAGGGTTGCCACTGAAGCTTTCTTT
TRBV11-2	NA	TRBD2	TRBJ2-1	CASSLGGLGSVNEQFF	TGTGCCAGCAGCTTAGGCGGACTAGGATCTGTCAATGAGCAGTTCTTC
TRBV5-1	once	TRBD1	TRBJ1-1	CASSFGQDEAFF	TGCGCCAGCAGCTTCGGACAGGATGAAGCTTTCTTT
TRBV4-2	NA	TRBD1	TRBJ1-5	CASSRQDRDSNQPQHF	TGTGCCAGCAGCCGACAAGACAGGGATAGCAATCAGCCCCAGCATTTT
TRBV3-1/TRBV3-2	NA	NA	TRBJ2-2	CASSQKNTGELFF	TGTGCCAGCAGCCAAAAAAACACCGGGGAGCTGTTTTTT
TRBV14	NA	NA	TRBJ1-1	CASSQGVLNTEAFF	TGTGCCAGCAGCCAGGGGGTCCTTAACACTGAAGCTTTCTTT
TRBV6-2/TRBV6-3	NA	NA	TRBJ1-3	CASSYPRDTIYF	TGTGCCAGCAGTTACCCCCGGGACACCATATATTTT
TRBV28	once	TRBD2	TRBJ2-7	CASSEFPGLALPYEQYF	TGTGCCAGCAGCGAGTTCCCGGGACTAGCGTTACCCTACGAGCAGTACTTC
TRBV11-2	once	NA	TRBJ1-5	CASSLDTYQPQHF	TGTGCCAGCAGCTTAGATACGTACCAGCCCCAGCATTTT
TRBV30	NA	NA	TRBJ2-7	CAWSPGGTYEQYF	TGTGCCTGGAGTCCTGGGGGTACCTACGAGCAGTACTTC
TRBV6-5	NA	NA	TRBJ2-7	CASRAYKDSSYEQYF	TGTGCCAGCCGGGCCTATAAGGACAGCTCCTACGAGCAGTACTTC
TRBV9	NA	TRBD1	TRBJ1-2	CASSARQGRYGYTF	TGTGCCAGCAGCGCCAGACAGGGCAGGTATGGCTACACCTTC
TRBV5-4	few	TRBD1	TRBJ1-1	CASSLEDRDTEAFF	TGTGCCAGCAGCTTGGAAGACAGGGACACTGAAGCTTTCTTT
TRBV9	few	TRBD1	TRBJ1-2	CASGMSGQNYGYTF	TGTGCCAGCGGGATGTCGGGACAGAACTATGGCTACACCTTC
TRBV2	NA	NA	TRBJ1-4	CASSEFPAATNEKLFF	TGTGCCAGCAGTGAATTTCCAGCAGCAACTAATGAAAAACTGTTTTTT
TRBV29-1	NA	NA	TRBJ2-5	CSASPGETQYF	TGCAGCGCCTCCCCCGGGGAGACCCAGTACTTC
TRBV27	NA	TRBD2	TRBJ2-1	CASSLGGESSYNEQFF	TGTGCCAGCAGTTTGGGAGGGGAGAGCTCCTACAATGAGCAGTTCTTC
TRBV28	NA	NA	TRBJ2-3	CASQRSDTQYF	TGTGCCAGCCAACGGAGCGATACGCAGTATTTT
TRBV10-3	NA	NA	TRBJ1-4	CAISDSQGSEKLFF	TGTGCCATCAGTGACTCCCAGGGTAGTGAAAAACTGTTTTTT
TRBV15	NA	TRBD1	TRBJ1-2	CATSRGGLGQGDGYTF	TGTGCCACCAGCAGAGGAGGTTTAGGACAGGGTGATGGCTACACCTTC
TRBV7-9	NA	NA	TRBJ2-1	CANLGGDNEQFF	TGTGCCAACCTGGGGGGAGACAATGAGCAGTTCTTC